This TCR beta chain was sequenced for a study of blood T cell repertoires in COVID-19. The repertoire was sequenced with immunoSEQ multiplex PCR; TCRdb's copy has only in-frame clones and lacks some. The repertoire has 180,000 or so clones, roughly 87% of them found once; the top ten carry about 10%. Each participant's cohort was designated according to participant-reported clinical history. In germline, CDR1 is SEHNR, CDR2 FQNEAQ (reference sequence). The trim removed 2 bases at V and 4 bases at J, leaving 5 bases unmatched. The CDR3 runs 15 residues. This TCR was recovered from a man aged 50 or older who had recovered from COVID-19. The chain employs TRBV7-9 and TRBJ2-5; 9 bases are a match to TRBD1. Sequences were obtained from PBMCs or T cells enriched from blood (not recorded which). The CDR3 spells CASSLMTGGTETQYF. In DNA form, the CDR3 reads TGTGCCAGCAGCTTAATGACAGGGGGAACAGAGACCCAGTACTTC. Complete variable domain (other parts from reference TRBV7-9 and TRBJ2-5): DTGVSQNPRHKITKRGQNVTFRCDPISEHNRLYWYRQTLGQGPEFLTYFQNEAQLEKSRLLSDRFSAERPKGSFSTLEIQRTEQGDSAMYLCASSLMTGGTETQYFGPGTRLLVL.